This T cell receptor (beta chain) was sequenced for a study of blood T cell repertoires in COVID-19. Study details: Specimens from acute and convalescent COVID-19 originated in the United States, Italy and Spain. In each case, the material was cDNA or gDNA derived from T cells, B-cell-depleted T cells, or PBMCs.

The germline V gene encodes CDR1 SGHAT and CDR2 FQNNGV. This CDR3 contains 20 residues. V lost 0 bases to trimming and J lost 0 bases; unmatched junction nucleotides: 14. Authors' data handling: Estimated nucleated cell counts came from reference gene primer amplification. The data were produced by immunoSEQ multiplex PCR, yet TCRdb's version contains in-frame clones alone and is incomplete. V, J and clone size are those of that table, while D and trimming were read from the DNA. The data contain 100,000 to 150,000 clones, nearly 70% of them singletons. What was sequenced was peripheral blood. The sequence came from a woman between 65 and 79 years old with acute or convalescent COVID-19. The genes are TRBV11-2 and TRBJ2-4; 7 bases agree with TRBD2. Here the CDR3 reads CASSLDRLASPLIAKNIQYF. Written as DNA, the CDR3 is TGTGCCAGCAGCTTAGATAGACTAGCTAGCCCGCTTATAGCCAAAAACATTCAGTACTTC. The whole variable domain, remainder taken from reference TRBV11-2 and TRBJ2-4, is EAGVAQSPRYKIIEKRQSVAFWCNPISGHATLYWYQQILGQGPKLLIQFQNNGVVDDSQLPKDRFSAERLKGVDSTLKIQPAKLEDSAVYLCASSLDRLASPLIAKNIQYFGAGTRLSVL.